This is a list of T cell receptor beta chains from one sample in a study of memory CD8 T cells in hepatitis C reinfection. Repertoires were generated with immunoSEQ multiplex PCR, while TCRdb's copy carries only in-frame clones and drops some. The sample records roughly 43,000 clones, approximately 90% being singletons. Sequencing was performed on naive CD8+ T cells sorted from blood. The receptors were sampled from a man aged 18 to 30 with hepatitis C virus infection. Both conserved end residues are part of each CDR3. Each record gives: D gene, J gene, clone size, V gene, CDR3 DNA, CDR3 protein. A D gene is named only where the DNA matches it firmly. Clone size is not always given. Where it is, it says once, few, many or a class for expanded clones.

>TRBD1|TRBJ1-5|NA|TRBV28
TGTGCCAGCAGTTTTGTCATGTACAGGGGCGACAATCAGCCCCAGCATTTT
CASSFVMYRGDNQPQHF
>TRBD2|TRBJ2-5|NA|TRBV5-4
TGTGCCAGCAGCCCGGGAGGGGGGCAAGAGACCCAGTACTTC
CASSPGGGQETQYF
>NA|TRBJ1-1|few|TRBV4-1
TGCGCCAGCAGCCAAGGGGCGGGGTCGTGGGAAGCTTTCTTT
CASSQGAGSWEAFF
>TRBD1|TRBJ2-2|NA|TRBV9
TGTGCCAGCAGCGTAGGGGGACAGGGACCCGGGGAGCTGTTTTTT
CASSVGGQGPGELFF
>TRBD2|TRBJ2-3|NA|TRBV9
TGTGCCAGCAGCACCCTTAGCGGGAGGGTTTCCACAGATACGCAGTATTTT
CASSTLSGRVSTDTQYF
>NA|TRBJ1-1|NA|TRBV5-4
TGTGCCAGCAGCTTGGGCCAGGGGTCCACTGAAGCTTTCTTT
CASSLGQGSTEAFF
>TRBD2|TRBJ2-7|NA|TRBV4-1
TGCGCCAGCAGCCAAGGGGGGGGATATCGGGAGCAGTACTTC
CASSQGGGYREQYF
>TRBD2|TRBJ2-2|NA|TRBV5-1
TGCGCCAGCAGCAGTCGGACTAGCGGGACGGCCGGGGAGCTGTTTTTT
CASSSRTSGTAGELFF
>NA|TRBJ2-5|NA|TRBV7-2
TGTGCCAGCAGCTTGAGCGGATCCCAAGAGACCCAGTACTTC
CASSLSGSQETQYF
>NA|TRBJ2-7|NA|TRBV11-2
TGTGCCAGCAGTCCAAGCCCAGGATTTTACGAGCAGTACTTC
CASSPSPGFYEQYF
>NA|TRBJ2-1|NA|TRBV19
TGTGCCAGTAGTCGGGCAGGGAACTACAATGAGCAGTTCTTC
CASSRAGNYNEQFF
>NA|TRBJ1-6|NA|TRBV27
TGTGCCAGCAGTACCACAGGGATCCGTTCACCCCTCCACTTT
CASSTTGIRSPLHF
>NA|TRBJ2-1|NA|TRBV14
TGTGCCAGCAGCCAAGATTCCTCACCCAGTTTCTCTCTTCGGTTCTTC
CASSQDSSPSFSLRFF
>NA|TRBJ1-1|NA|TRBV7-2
TGTGCCAGCATCGGACTAGAGGCTGAAGCTTTCTTT
CASIGLEAEAFF
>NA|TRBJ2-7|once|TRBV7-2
TGTGCCAGCAGCCACGACAGCTACGAGCAGTACTTC
CASSHDSYEQYF
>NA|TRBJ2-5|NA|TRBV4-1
TGCGCCAGCAGCCAAGATCGGTTGGAGACCCAGTACTTC
CASSQDRLETQYF
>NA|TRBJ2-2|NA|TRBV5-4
TGTGCCAGCAGTTCGGGGGACACCGGGGAGCTGTTTTTT
CASSSGDTGELFF
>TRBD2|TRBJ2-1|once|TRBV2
TGTGCCAGCAGTTCCCCGGTCGAGCGGGGGGAGTTTGAGCAGTTCTTC
CASSSPVERGEFEQFF
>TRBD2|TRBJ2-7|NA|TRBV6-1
TGTGCCAGCAGTGAAATATTAGCGGGGGTCTACGAGCAGTACTTC
CASSEILAGVYEQYF
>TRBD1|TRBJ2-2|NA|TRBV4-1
TGCGCCAGCAGCCCACCGGGACAGGGAACGGCCGGGGAGCTGTTTTTT
CASSPPGQGTAGELFF
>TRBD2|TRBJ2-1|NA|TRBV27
TGTGCCAGCAGTTGGACGGGGAGGGGCTTTGAGCAGTTCTTC
CASSWTGRGFEQFF
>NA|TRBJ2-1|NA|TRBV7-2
TGTGCCAGCAGCTTAGGATTGCAGGGGACCTACAATGAGCAGTTCTTC
CASSLGLQGTYNEQFF
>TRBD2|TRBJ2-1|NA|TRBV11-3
TGTGCCAGCAGCCCTTGGGGGGGGGACAATGAGCAGTTCTTC
CASSPWGGDNEQFF
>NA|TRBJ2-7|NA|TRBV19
TGTGCCAGTAGTAGTGGGCTCGAGCAGTACTTC
CASSSGLEQYF
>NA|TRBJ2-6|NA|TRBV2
TGTGCCAGCAGCCAACATCTCTCTGGGGCCAACGTCCTGACTTTC
CASSQHLSGANVLTF
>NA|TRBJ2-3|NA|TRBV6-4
TGTGCCAGCAGTGACTCGGTAGACACAGATACGCAGTATTTT
CASSDSVDTDTQYF
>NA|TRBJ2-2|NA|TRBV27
TGTGCCAGCTGGGAGCAGGACGGACCCACCGGGGAGCTGTTTTTT
CASWEQDGPTGELFF
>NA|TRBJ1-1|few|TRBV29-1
TGCAGCGTTAACTCGAACACTGAAGCTTTCTTT
CSVNSNTEAFF
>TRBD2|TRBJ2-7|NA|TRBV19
TGTGCCAGTAGTATAGGGCACCCGGGGGGCGAGCAGTACTTC
CASSIGHPGGEQYF
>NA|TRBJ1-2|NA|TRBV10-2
TGCGCCAGCAGTGAGTCGATACAGGCCCTAGGAGGCTACACCTTC
CASSESIQALGGYTF
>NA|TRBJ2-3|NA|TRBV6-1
TGTGCCAGCAGTTCCTCCTTAGTCACAGATACGCAGTATTTT
CASSSSLVTDTQYF
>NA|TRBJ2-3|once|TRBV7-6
TGTGCCAGCAGCTTAGCGGGTCCGGGAACGCAGTATTTT
CASSLAGPGTQYF
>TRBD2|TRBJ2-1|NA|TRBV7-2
TGTGCCAGCAGCTTAGGACGCGGGGGGGGAATACAGTATGAGCAGTTCTTC
CASSLGRGGGIQYEQFF
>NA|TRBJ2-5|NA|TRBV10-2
TGCGCCAGCAAGGATTCCGTCGGAGGGGGCGCGGGAGAGACCCAGTACTTC
CASKDSVGGGAGETQYF
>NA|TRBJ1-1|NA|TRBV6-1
TGTGCCAGCAGTGGTTCACGGGTCTTGAGGAACACTGAAGCTTTCTTT
CASSGSRVLRNTEAFF
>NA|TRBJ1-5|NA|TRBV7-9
TGTGCCAGCAGCTCCGCGGAGGGCGGTTATAGCAATCAGCCCCAGCATTTT
CASSSAEGGYSNQPQHF
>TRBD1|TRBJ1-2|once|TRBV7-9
TGTGCCAGCAGCTTAGTAGCAGGGGGCGGCTACACCTTC
CASSLVAGGGYTF
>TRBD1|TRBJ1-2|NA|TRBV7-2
TGTGCCCCACCAGGGGGCGGCTACACCTTC
CAPPGGGYTF
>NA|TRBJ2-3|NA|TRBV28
TGTGCCAGCAGTGCCCTACTAGGAACTAGCACAGATACGCAGTATTTT
CASSALLGTSTDTQYF
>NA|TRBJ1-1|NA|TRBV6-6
TGTGCCAGCAGTTACTCGTCGGGGGGTTCCACTGAAGCTTTCTTT
CASSYSSGGSTEAFF
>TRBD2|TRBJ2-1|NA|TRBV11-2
TGTGCCAGCAGCTTAGGCACTAGCGGACTAAATGAGCAGTTCTTC
CASSLGTSGLNEQFF
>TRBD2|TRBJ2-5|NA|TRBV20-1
TGCAGTGCTAGCGGGGGGGAGACCCAGTACTTC
CSASGGETQYF
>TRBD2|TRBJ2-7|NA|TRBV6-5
TGTGCCAGCAGTTATCAGGACGGGAGGGAGTACTTC
CASSYQDGREYF
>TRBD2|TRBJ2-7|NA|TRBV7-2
TGTGCCAGCAGCCGAACTAGCGGCCGATTCGGATTGACCTACGAGCAGTACTTC
CASSRTSGRFGLTYEQYF
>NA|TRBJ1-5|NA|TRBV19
TGTGCCAGTAGTATCCTAGGGGGGGGTTATAGCAATCAGCCCCAGCATTTT
CASSILGGGYSNQPQHF
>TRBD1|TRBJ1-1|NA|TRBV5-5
TGTGCCAGCAGCTTAGGGACAGGGTCCACTGAAGCTTTCTTT
CASSLGTGSTEAFF
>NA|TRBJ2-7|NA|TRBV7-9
TGTGCCAGCAGCTTAGCGCAGGGACTGGCCTACGAGCAGTACTTC
CASSLAQGLAYEQYF
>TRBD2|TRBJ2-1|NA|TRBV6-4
TGTGCCAGCAGTGCACTAGCGGGAGGGCCCAATGAGCAGTTCTTC
CASSALAGGPNEQFF
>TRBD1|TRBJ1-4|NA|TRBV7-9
TGTGCCAGCACCGGGACAGGGACTAATGAAAAACTGTTTTTT
CASTGTGTNEKLFF
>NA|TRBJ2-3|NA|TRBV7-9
TGTGCCAGCAGCTTAGAGGGGTGGGGTACGCAGTATTTT
CASSLEGWGTQYF